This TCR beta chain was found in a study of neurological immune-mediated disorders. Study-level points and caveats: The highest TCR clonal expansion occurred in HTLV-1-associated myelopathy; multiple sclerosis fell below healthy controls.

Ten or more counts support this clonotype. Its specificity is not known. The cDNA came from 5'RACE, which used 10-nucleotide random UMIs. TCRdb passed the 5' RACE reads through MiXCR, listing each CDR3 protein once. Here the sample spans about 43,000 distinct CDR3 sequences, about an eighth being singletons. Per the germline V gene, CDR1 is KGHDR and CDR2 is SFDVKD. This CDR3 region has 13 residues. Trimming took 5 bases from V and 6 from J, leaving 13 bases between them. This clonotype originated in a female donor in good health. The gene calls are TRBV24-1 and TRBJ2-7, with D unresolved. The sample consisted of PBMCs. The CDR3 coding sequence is TGTGCCACCAGTGCCCCGGGCATTGCCGAGCAGTACTTC. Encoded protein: CATSAPGIAEQYF.